This T cell receptor beta chain was recovered during a study of monozygotic twins with inflammatory bowel disease. Total RNA was isolated from whole blood without T cell sorting. TCRdb reprocessed the 5' RACE reads and reports one entry per CDR3 protein, with no DNA. The sample has some 400,000 distinct CDR3 sequences, and its top ten clones hold approximately 2.4%. This TCR was recovered from a human donor with ulcerative colitis or Crohn's disease, or a healthy co-twin of an affected twin (not recorded which). The sample comprised blood.

CDR3 protein: CASSFTYQPQHF. The chain links TRBV28 to TRBJ1-5. Per the germline V gene, CDR1 is MDHEN and CDR2 is SYDVKM. The CDR3 contains 12 residues.